The 26 T cell receptor beta chains reported below all come from one sample, sequenced in a study of response to subunit inactivated influenza vaccine. Via MiXCR, TCRdb re-called the RT-PCR reads, giving one row per CDR3 protein. The table includes about 540,000 distinct CDR3 sequences, less than 25% detected once. The same data also contributed to another study, on T cells expressing NK-cell markers. As that report states: Production of TCR beta cDNA relied on 5'RACE template switching with UMIs.

Sample: CD4+ T cells sorted from PBMCs, taken 11 to 12 days after vaccination. The receptors were sampled from a man aged 45 to 65 who received an inactivated influenza vaccine.

This clonotype has a handful of counts. The chain joins TRBV6-6 to TRBJ1-5; D is uncertain. This CDR3 is built from 12 residues. CDR1 MNHNY and CDR2 SVGAGI come from the germline V gene (reference sequence). V lost 2 bases, J lost 5 bases, and 4 bases lay in between. CDR3 nucleotides: TGTGCCAGCAGTTACACATATCAGCCCCAGCATTTT. This sequence encodes CASSYTYQPQHF.

The chain carries TRBV4-3 and TRBJ2-3; D ambiguous. The CDR3 is 16 residues long. Germline CDR1 is LGHNA and CDR2 is YSLEER. The germline V and J ends were trimmed by 0 bases and 3 bases, with 13 bases remaining between them. The CDR3: CASSQDTRIGTDTQYF. The CDR3 region has the DNA TGCGCCAGCAGCCAAGATACGAGGATAGGTACAGATACGCAGTATTTT.

This clonotype came up a few times. The V and J genes are TRBV10-3 and TRBJ2-3; 9 positions agree with TRBD2. J gave up 6 bases and V 2 bases, and 15 bases lay outside the gene matches. In germline, CDR1 is ENHRY, CDR2 SYGVKD. The CDR3 has 18 amino acids. CDR3: CAISELLSGGFPSDTQYF. The DNA of the CDR3 is TGTGCCATCAGTGAGCTTTTGAGCGGGGGGTTTCCATCTGATACGCAGTATTTT.

This chain joins TRBV7-6 and TRBJ1-3; D ambiguous. Germline V gene sequence: CDR1 SGHVS, CDR2 FNYEAQ. Trimming left V 1 base short and J 7 bases short, with 11 bases between. The CDR3 sequence is 14 residues long. CDR3 amino acids: CASSLEARDNTIYF. The CDR3 region has the DNA TGTGCCAGCAGCTTAGAGGCGAGGGATAACACCATATATTTT. Full variable domain (remainder filled in from reference TRBV7-6 and TRBJ1-3): GAGVSQSPRYKVTKRGQDVALRCDPISGHVSLYWYRQALGQGPEFLTYFNYEAQQDKSGLPNDRFSAERPEGSISTLTIQRTEQRDSAMYRCASSLEARDNTIYFGEGSWLTVV.

A few counts support this clonotype. The junction departs from germline at one end; a sequencing error may be responsible. The DNA for the CDR3 is TGCAGCGTTCAAGACTCTGGGGCCAACGTCCTGACTTTC. It specifies CSVQDSGANVLTF. The chain has TRBV29-1 and TRBJ2-6; D gene unclear. Looked up from germline, CDR1 is SQVTM and CDR2 is ANQGSEA. The CDR3 has 13 residues.

This clonotype was observed a handful of times. V and J are TRBV20-1 and TRBJ1-2, with D possibly being TRBD1 (6 bases). Germline V lookup: CDR1 DFQATT, CDR2 SNEGSKA (reference sequence). The CDR3 runs 14 residues. The germline V and J ends were trimmed by 1 base and 8 bases, with 17 bases remaining between them. The CDR3 spells CSARVGGTPGGYTF. The DNA for the CDR3 is TGCAGTGCTAGAGTCGGAGGGACACCCGGGGGCTACACCTTC.

This rearrangement joins TRBV4-1 to TRBJ2-7, with a tentative D call TRBD2 (7 bases). V lost 4 bases and J 4 bases, leaving 17 bases between the germline ends. Germline V gene lookup returns CDR1 MGHRA and CDR2 YSYEKL. This CDR3 has 15 amino acids. CDR3 coding DNA: TGCGCCAGCAGCCCTAATGGACGGGGGGCTTACGAGCAGTACTTC. Its translation is CASSPNGRGAYEQYF.

The chain uses TRBV3-1 and TRBJ2-7, with D uncertain. V was cut by 1 base and J by 2 bases, with 15 bases left in between. CDR1 and CDR2 (germline): LGHDT, YNNKEL (reference sequence). CDR3 length: 16 residues. CDR3 loop: CASSQVRRAGAYEQYF. The CDR3 nucleotides are TGTGCCAGCAGCCAAGTTCGACGGGCTGGGGCCTACGAGCAGTACTTC.

The chain joins TRBV6-5 to TRBJ2-3; no clear D gene. Trimming took off 0 bases at V and 5 bases at J, with 9 bases between the two ends. The length of the CDR3 is 14 residues. CDR1 is MNHEY and CDR2 is SVGAGI in the germline V gene. The CDR3 coding sequence is TGTGCCAGCAGTTACTCCCTCCTTCAAGATACGCAGTATTTT. Residues: CASSYSLLQDTQYF.

The sample holds a few counts of this clonotype. V usage is TRBV15 and J usage is TRBJ2-2; 9 nucleotides match TRBD1. V shed 6 bases, J shed 2 bases, and the junction held 1 base outside the gene matches. Germline values: CDR1 LNHNV, CDR2 YYDKDF (reference sequence). The CDR3 has 14 amino acids. In DNA, the CDR3 is TGTGCCACCAGGGGACAGGGCAACACCGGGGAGCTGTTTTTT. Protein: CATRGQGNTGELFF.

This clonotype was seen a few times. CDR3 sequence: CASSLPGPLYEQYF. The CDR3 coding sequence is TGTGCCAGCAGCTTACCGGGGCCCCTCTACGAGCAGTACTTC. The rearrangement links TRBV7-9 to TRBJ2-7, with D perhaps matching TRBD1 or TRBD2 (5 bases each). The germline V gene has CDR1 SEHNR and CDR2 FQNEAQ (reference sequence). The V end lost 2 bases, the J end lost 3 bases, and 11 bases lay between the germline ends. The length of the CDR3 is 14 residues.

This clonotype was detected only a few times. The J gene is TRBJ1-4, the V gene TRBV2; D possibly corresponds to TRBD1 (6 bases). Germline V gives CDR1 SNHLY, CDR2 FYNNEI. The CDR3 covers 15 residues. The V and J ends lost 6 bases and 5 bases respectively, with 16 bases between them. The DNA of the CDR3 is TGTGCCAGCAGAAGAAACGGACAGAAAAATGAAAAACTGTTTTTT. Translated: CASRRNGQKNEKLFF.

This clonotype has a handful of counts. The chain links TRBV30 to TRBJ2-7; D may be TRBD1 or TRBD2 (5 bases each). V gave up 3 bases and J gave up 6 bases, with 21 bases separating them. The CDR3 runs to 15 residues. Germline CDR1 reads GTSNPN; CDR2 reads SVGIG (reference sequence). The CDR3 bases are TGTGCCTGGAGCGCCGACCCCCGCTCAGGGAGCGAGCAGTACTTC. Translating gives CAWSADPRSGSEQYF.

This chain uses TRBV6-1 with TRBJ1-5, with D uncertain. Trimming pared 0 bases from V and 2 bases from J, leaving 8 bases between. The CDR3 is made up of 15 amino acids. CDR1 and CDR2 (germline): MNHNS, SASEGT. CDR3 sequence: CASSEALRGNQPQHF. In nucleotides, the CDR3 is TGTGCCAGCAGTGAAGCGCTACGGGGCAATCAGCCCCAGCATTTT.

Worth noting for this clonotype: Possible read error: a much larger clone is one base away. The V call is TRBV29-1, the J call TRBJ2-5; D not resolved. V was trimmed by 7 bases and J by 5 bases, leaving 11 bases between them. Germline V CDR1 and CDR2: SQVTM, ANQGSEA. This CDR3 is built from 11 residues. The CDR3 nucleotides read TGCAGCGCCCAACCCTGGGAGACCCAGTACTTC. Protein sequence: CSAQPWETQYF.

This sequence joins TRBV11-2 and TRBJ1-1; possibly TRBD1 for D (5 bases). With 0 bases removed from V and 11 bases from J, the gap between germline ends came to 16 bases. Germline-derived CDR1 and CDR2 are SGHAT and FQNNGV. The CDR3 is 14 residues long. The CDR3 DNA is TGTGCCAGCAGCTTAGACCCCCCGTCCGGGGACGCTTTCTTT. Translating gives CASSLDPPSGDAFF.

In its sample, this clonotype was seen a few times. The chain links TRBV6-2 or TRBV6-3 to TRBJ2-5, with D possibly called TRBD1 or TRBD2 (5 bases each). V was cut by 5 bases and J by 4 bases, with 14 bases left in between. The germline CDR1 and CDR2 sequences are MNHEY and SVGEGT. The CDR3 is 14 amino acids. The CDR3 nucleotides are TGTGCCAGCAGTCCCGGGACGGCCAGAGAGACCCAGTACTTC. It specifies CASSPGTARETQYF.

In this sample, this clonotype turned up a few times. The chain has TRBV10-1 and TRBJ1-2; D remains unclear. This CDR3 contains 13 residues. The germline V gene encodes CDR1 WNHNN and CDR2 SYGVQD (reference sequence). Between the trimmed V and J ends, which lost 3 bases and 3 bases, there was a span of 8 bases. CDR3 loop: CASSDSADYGYTF. CDR3 nucleotide sequence: TGCGCCAGCAGTGACTCGGCAGACTATGGCTACACCTTC.

The chain carries TRBV20-1 and TRBJ2-7, with TRBD1 identical over 7 bases. The CDR3 is 15 amino acids. J lost 4 bases, V lost 0 bases, and 9 bases had no gene match. Germline CDR1 reads DFQATT; CDR2 reads SNEGSKA (reference sequence). CDR3 in DNA: TGCAGTGCTAGAGAAAAGGGGGCGGGTAATTACGAGCAGTACTTC. Its protein is CSAREKGAGNYEQYF.

This clonotype was seen more than once but under ten times. CDR3 protein: CASKRHSYEQYF. The CDR3 nucleotides read TGTGCCAGCAAAAGACACTCCTACGAGCAGTACTTC. The chain links TRBV6-2 or TRBV6-3 to TRBJ2-7, with no clear D. Germline values: CDR1 MNHEY, CDR2 SVGEGT. The length of the CDR3 is 12 residues. The germline V and J ends were trimmed by 7 bases and 0 bases, with 7 bases remaining between them.

The chain uses TRBV28 and TRBJ1-1, with a possible D match to TRBD1 (6 bases). The length of the CDR3 is 13 residues. V lost 10 bases and J lost 1, with 13 bases in between. Germline assignment: CDR1 MDHEN and CDR2 SYDVKM. The CDR3 bases are TGTGCCACCCTGTCAGGGGCGAACACTGAAGCTTTCTTT. Its translation: CATLSGANTEAFF.

This clonotype has only a few counts. The gene calls are TRBV4-2 and TRBJ2-5, with 10 bases lining up with TRBD2. Germline V gene lookup returns CDR1 LGHNA and CDR2 YNFKEQ. The CDR3 runs 17 residues. With V trimmed by 0 bases and J by 2 bases, 6 bases remained unmatched. The CDR3, as DNA: TGTGCCAGCAGCCAAGACCGGACTAGCGGAGCGCAAGAGACCCAGTACTTC. Amino acids: CASSQDRTSGAQETQYF.

The chain is built from TRBV10-3 and TRBJ2-3; D remains unclear. There are 13 residues in the CDR3. CDR1 is ENHRY and CDR2 is SYGVKD in the germline V gene. Between the trimmed V and J ends, which lost 4 bases and 14 bases, there was a span of 19 bases. CDR3: CAISGSQKEQPYF. DNA of the CDR3: TGTGCCATCAGTGGGTCGCAAAAGGAACAGCCGTATTTT.

Only a few counts were recorded for this clonotype. This chain links TRBV29-1 with TRBJ2-1, with 14 bases aligning to TRBD2. The CDR3 is 15 amino acids. Germline assignment: CDR1 SQVTM and CDR2 ANQGSEA. Unmatched junction bases numbered 9, after V lost 7 bases and J lost 7 bases. The CDR3 region has the DNA TGCAGCGGCGCCTACCGACTAGCGGGAGGGAATGAGCAGTTCTTC. Protein product: CSGAYRLAGGNEQFF.

The table lists this clonotype with many counts. DNA for the CDR3: TGTGCCAGCAGTACACCGGGCCGCGGGGAGCTGTTTTTT. Encoded protein: CASSTPGRGELFF. The V gene is TRBV12-3 or TRBV12-4, the J gene TRBJ2-2; D remains ambiguous. The CDR3 totals 13 residues. V shed 5 bases and J shed 7 bases, with 11 bases lying between them.

The chain couples TRBV10-2 to TRBJ2-7, with TRBD1 matching 9 bases. The trim removed 0 bases at V and 7 bases at J, leaving 7 bases unmatched. This CDR3 is 15 amino acids long. Germline loops: CDR1 WSHSY, CDR2 SAAADI. In nucleotides, the CDR3 is TGCGCCAGCAGTGAGTCTCCCACAGGGGGCGGTGAGCAGTACTTC. It translates to CASSESPTGGGEQYF.